The 3 T cell receptor beta chains given below trace back to one sample, sequenced in a study of blood T cells in healthy people across ages (dated by TCRdb to the mid-2010s). To prepare the library, 5' RACE was applied. The reads were generated on an Illumina HiSeq 2500. A second 7 to 11 cycle PCR used a sample-barcoded 5' primer and a J-beta primer mix. TCRdb redid the processing of the public reads, applying fastp at Q25 and MiXCR, and retained in-frame beta chains. Entries that share a CDR3 protein sequence are merged under the most common genes and DNA. The sample table contains around 900,000 distinct CDR3 sequences; only one count was recorded for 51% of them. About 20% of the sample is held by the ten biggest clonotypes. Sequences were obtained from blood. These receptors originate from a woman aged 55 to 70 in good health.

This clonotype has only a few counts. This sequence joins TRBV29-1 and TRBJ2-7, with a possible D match to TRBD1 (6 bases). The V end was cut by 3 bases, the J end by 3 bases, with 12 bases between. The CDR3 extends over 13 amino acids. Germline CDR1 is SQVTM and CDR2 is ANQGSEA. The CDR3 here is CSVDVGAGYEQYF. The CDR3 DNA is TGCAGCGTTGACGTGGGGGCGGGCTACGAGCAGTACTTC.

The rearrangement uses TRBV24-1 and TRBJ2-7; TRBD2 is a possible D gene (5 bases). The J call may be mistaken, given a closer DNA end match to TRBJ2-5. In germline, CDR1 is KGHDR, CDR2 SFDVKD. The CDR3 consists of 14 residues. CDR3 sequence (DNA): TGTGCCACCAGTGATTTGGGGAGCCAAGAGACCCAGTACTTC. It is translated as CATSDLGSQETQYF.

The chain links TRBV20-1 to TRBJ2-1, with a possible D match to TRBD2 (6 bases). V lost 2 bases and J 6 bases, leaving 14 bases between the germline ends. This CDR3 contains 14 residues. Germline CDR1 and CDR2: DFQATT and SNEGSKA (reference sequence). The CDR3 DNA reads as TGCAGTGCTAGAAGAGCGGGCGTTATCAATGAGCAGTTCTTC. This encodes CSARRAGVINEQFF.